This entry lists 20 T cell receptor beta chains sequenced from one sample in a study of T cell repertoires in cytomegalovirus infection. Each CDR3 protein gets one entry after TCRdb re-called the reads with MiXCR. The table lists about 830,000 distinct CDR3 sequences, less than 35% of them singletons. No antigens are known for them. The sequenced sample was cultured CD8+ T cells from PBMCs, obtained from culture after CMV antigen stimulation. The receptors here all came from a human donor in good health (CMV status not recorded). Some clones in this sample may be carry-over from other donors' samples.

This sequence joins TRBV20-1 and TRBJ1-6; D perhaps matches TRBD1 (5 bases). This CDR3 spans 14 amino acids. The germline CDR1 and CDR2 sequences are DFQATT and SNEGSKA (reference sequence). V shed 5 bases and J shed 7 bases, with 15 bases lying between them. The CDR3 DNA is TGCAGTGCTCGACAGAGAAAGGGGAATTCACCCCTCCACTTT. Amino acids: CSARQRKGNSPLHF.

Details on this clonotype: A junction end diverges from the germline sequence, so it may reflect a read error. The V gene is TRBV4-3, the J gene TRBJ1-3, with no clear D. CDR1 and CDR2 from the germline V gene are LGHNA and YSLEER. The CDR3 runs to 17 residues. The CDR3 bases are TGCGCCGGCAGCCAAGACTACCAACTCCACTCTGGAAACACCATATATTTT. Translation: CAGSQDYQLHSGNTIYF.

This chain uses TRBV6-5 with TRBJ1-4; D uncertain. The V gene's germline CDR1 is MNHEY and CDR2 SVGAGI. This CDR3 has 15 amino acids. The V end was cut by 2 bases, the J end by 5 bases, with 12 bases between. DNA of the CDR3: TGTGCCAGCAGTTACGCTTGGGCTTTCAATGAAAAACTGTTTTTT. Amino acids: CASSYAWAFNEKLFF.

This clonotype was counted between two and nine times. The chain uses TRBV7-9 and TRBJ1-5; D is ambiguous. Germline V gene data show CDR1 as SEHNR and CDR2 as FQNEAQ (reference sequence). The CDR3 runs 16 residues. Trimming took off 2 bases at V and 4 bases at J, with 15 bases between the two ends. This CDR3 reads CASSLIGEGKNQPQHF. For the CDR3, the DNA is TGTGCCAGCAGCTTAATTGGTGAGGGAAAAAATCAGCCCCAGCATTTT.

The rearrangement links TRBV2 to TRBJ2-5; 8 nucleotides match TRBD1. CDR1 is SNHLY, CDR2 FYNNEI, per germline. Trimming took 1 base from V and 1 from J; bases not matched to a gene: 2. This CDR3 comprises 15 residues. The CDR3 DNA follows: TGTGCCAGCAGTGAAGAGGACAGGGCCCAAGAGACCCAGTACTTC. It is translated as CASSEEDRAQETQYF.

This clonotype was seen only a few times. CDR3 sequence reads: CASRVVRGGPSRYNEQFF. The CDR3 DNA is TGTGCCAGCAGGGTAGTTCGGGGGGGCCCGTCCCGATACAATGAGCAGTTCTTC. The chain recombines TRBV2 with TRBJ2-1; 8 bases match TRBD2. The CDR3 contains 18 residues. In germline, CDR1 is SNHLY, CDR2 FYNNEI. Trimming cost V 6 bases and J 4 bases; bases outside gene matches: 17. The variable domain in full, completed from reference TRBV2 and TRBJ2-1, reads EPEVTQTPSHQVTQMGQEVILRCVPISNHLYFYWYRQILGQKVEFLVSFYNNEISEKSEIFDDQFSVERPDGSNFTLKIRSTKLEDSAMYFCASRVVRGGPSRYNEQFFGPGTRLTVL.

The rearrangement joins TRBV4-3 to TRBJ2-3, with D possibly matching TRBD1 (6 bases). Germline loops: CDR1 LGHNA, CDR2 YSLEER. This CDR3 is 15 amino acids long. V lost 4 bases to trimming and J lost 0 bases, with 11 bases between them. CDR3 coding DNA: TGCGCCAGCAGCCCCGGGACAACTAGCACAGATACGCAGTATTTT. Its protein product is CASSPGTTSTDTQYF.

This clonotype was recorded a few times. This sequence joins TRBV19 and TRBJ1-6, with 7 bases lining up with TRBD1. The junction had 6 bases not matched to a gene; V was cut back by 4 bases and J by 3 bases. The CDR3 is 16 residues long. CDR1 is LNHDA, CDR2 SQIVND, per germline (reference sequence). CDR3 nucleotides: TGTGCCAGTAGTAACGAACAGGGGAACTATAATTCACCCCTCCACTTT. Its translation: CASSNEQGNYNSPLHF.

The chain links TRBV4-2 to TRBJ1-6, with TRBD1 as a possible D gene (6 bases). This CDR3 contains 16 residues. Trimming left V 4 bases short and J 3 bases short, with 13 bases between. From germline, CDR1 is LGHNA and CDR2 YNFKEQ. The CDR3, as DNA: TGTGCCAGCAGCCCAAGACAGGCCCTCTATAATTCACCCCTCCACTTT. Translating gives CASSPRQALYNSPLHF.

The J gene is TRBJ2-7, the V gene TRBV6-2 or TRBV6-3; the D is unclear. Germline V gives CDR1 MNHEY, CDR2 SVGEGT. The CDR3 is made up of 12 amino acids. Trimming left V 2 bases short and J 6 bases short, with 8 bases between. The CDR3 DNA follows: TGTGCCAGCAGTTACGCAGCTCGCGAGCAGTACGTC. This encodes CASSYAAREQYV.

The chain carries TRBV15 and TRBJ2-7, with D possibly matching TRBD2 (6 bases). CDR3 length: 13 amino acids. V dropped 4 bases and J dropped 7 bases, with 14 bases sitting between them. From germline, CDR1 is LNHNV and CDR2 YYDKDF (reference sequence). CDR3 in amino acids: CATSNRGFREQYF. The CDR3, as DNA: TGTGCCACCAGCAACCGGGGGTTTAGGGAGCAGTACTTC.

This clonotype occurred many times. The CDR3 sequence is CAVVAKNIQYF. The CDR3 nucleotides are TGTGCCGTAGTAGCCAAAAACATTCAGTACTTC. V usage is TRBV6-1 and J usage is TRBJ2-4; D gene ambiguous. Germline values: CDR1 MNHNS, CDR2 SASEGT. V shed 11 bases and J shed 0 bases, with 5 bases lying between them. The CDR3 spans 11 residues.

The chain is built from TRBV15 and TRBJ2-1; D gene unclear. Trimming removed 5 bases at V and 6 bases at J, with 8 bases between. The CDR3 spans 12 residues. Germline assignment: CDR1 LNHNV and CDR2 YYDKDF (reference sequence). The CDR3 DNA follows: TGTGCCACCAGCGACGGCCCCAATGAGCAGTTCTTC. It encodes CATSDGPNEQFF.

Concerning this clonotype itself: At one of its ends the junction is not consistent with the germline gene, which may arise from a read error. The chain employs TRBV12-3 or TRBV12-4 and TRBJ2-5, with D tentatively TRBD1 (7 bases). This CDR3 is built from 17 residues. In nucleotides, the CDR3 is TGTGCCAGCAGTTTGCTGTCCTCAGGGGGAGGAGCGGAGACCAAGTACTTC. Translated: CASSLLSSGGGAETKYF.

V gene TRBV6-2 or TRBV6-3 combines with J gene TRBJ2-7; D may be TRBD2 (5 bases). Deletions cut 1 base from V and 6 bases from J, with 7 bases between. Per the germline V gene, CDR1 is MNHEY and CDR2 is SVGEGT. This CDR3 spans 12 amino acids. The CDR3 DNA reads as TGTGCCAGCAGTTACTATGCGGGCGAGCAGTACGTC. Its protein is CASSYYAGEQYV.

The chain carries TRBV20-1 and TRBJ1-1; the D gene is possibly TRBD1 (5 bases). The V gene's germline CDR1 is DFQATT and CDR2 SNEGSKA (reference sequence). This CDR3 contains 15 residues. Trimming shortened V by 0 bases and J by 5 bases, and 16 bases separated the two germline ends. This CDR3 reads CSARDLLGDETEAFF. The DNA for the CDR3 is TGCAGTGCTAGAGATTTATTGGGGGACGAGACTGAAGCTTTCTTT.

This clonotype was detected only a few times. The chain is built from TRBV6-1 and TRBJ2-7; weak D call: TRBD1 (6 bases). V lost 2 bases, J lost 3 bases, and 14 bases lay in between. This CDR3 comprises 15 residues. Germline V gene lookup returns CDR1 MNHNS and CDR2 SASEGT. CDR3 in amino acids: CASSESQGRNYEQYF. CDR3 bases: TGTGCCAGCAGTGAAAGTCAGGGGCGGAACTACGAGCAGTACTTC.

This clonotype was counted only a few times. Here the CDR3 DNA reads TGCAGTGCCAACCAGGGCAGCTCCTACGAGCAGTACTTC. Its protein is CSANQGSSYEQYF. The rearrangement joins TRBV20-1 to TRBJ2-7; D perhaps matches TRBD1 (5 bases). V dropped 6 bases and J dropped 0 bases, with 12 bases sitting between them. This CDR3 region has 13 residues. Germline V gene sequence: CDR1 DFQATT, CDR2 SNEGSKA (reference sequence).

This chain links TRBV6-6 with TRBJ1-2; unclear D gene. There are 15 residues in the CDR3. The germline V gene encodes CDR1 MNHNY and CDR2 SVGAGI (reference sequence). Between the trimmed V and J ends, which lost 5 bases and 6 bases, there was a span of 19 bases. The CDR3 DNA reads as TGTGCCAGCAGTGATGAGTACGGGGTTGGGGATGGCTACACCTTC. This encodes CASSDEYGVGDGYTF.

This clonotype came up many times. This chain connects TRBV7-9 to TRBJ1-1, with D uncertain. V was cut by 1 base and J by 7 bases, with 7 bases left in between. Germline V lookup: CDR1 SEHNR, CDR2 FQNEAQ (reference sequence). The length of the CDR3 is 12 residues. The DNA for the CDR3 is TGTGCCAGCAGCTTAGAGGCAGATGAAGCTTTCTTT. Amino acid sequence: CASSLEADEAFF.